This paragraph covers one TCR beta chain sequence. Its antigen remains unidentified. These data belong to a study of blood T cells in healthy people across ages. As for the study in general: About one barcoded beta molecule per two T cells was captured by template switching.

Aged about 6 to 90, donors were systemically healthy Caucasians from Russia. A second about 7 to 12 cycle PCR used barcoded and J-beta primers. TCRdb fed the 5' RACE reads into MiXCR, producing one record per CDR3 protein. This table holds approximately 2,000,000 distinct CDR3 sequences, about two fifths found once. Study results and caveats: Donor CMV status was unknown, possibly confounding expanded clonotype changes.

The sequenced material came from blood. The TCR was taken from a human donor in good health.

Here the CDR3 DNA reads TGTGCCAGCAGTCGACAGATGGGGGATCAGCCCCAGCATTTT. Protein: CASSRQMGDQPQHF. The chain couples TRBV27 to TRBJ1-5, with D possibly matching TRBD1 (5 bases). The CDR3 has 14 amino acids. Trimming stripped 5 bases from V and 5 bases from J, with 13 bases between. Looked up from germline, CDR1 is MNHEY and CDR2 is SMNVEV (reference sequence).